Below, 4 T cell receptor beta chains from the same sample are listed, as sequenced in a study of regulatory T cells in long-lasting Graves disease. The time point was: newly diagnosed GD, antithyroid drugs for less than 3 months. PBMC RNA served as the TCR library source. Relying on iRepertoire HTBI primers and Arm-PCR of CDR3 regions, the team built TCR beta libraries. A single record per CDR3 protein comes from TCRdb applying MiXCR to the multiplex PCR reads. The sample holds some 200,000 distinct CDR3 sequences, roughly 19% seen once. These sequences were also reported in another study, on T cells in Graves' hyperthyroidism and ophthalmopathy.

The source material was peripheral blood mononuclear cells (PBMCs), sampled at new diagnosis, from a patient treated with antithyroid drugs. The receptors were gathered from a woman aged 30 to 39 with Graves disease.

This clonotype has at least ten counts. The chain combines TRBV6-1 with TRBJ2-1, with D unclear. CDR3 length equals 11 residues. Between the trimmed V and J ends, which lost 11 bases and 5 bases, there was a span of 10 bases. Germline CDR1 and CDR2: MNHNS and SASEGT. The CDR3 protein is CAVRTHNEQFF. The DNA of the CDR3 is TGTGCCGTCCGGACCCACAATGAGCAGTTCTTC.

At least ten counts were recorded for this clonotype. The CDR3 sequence: CSVGDTETQYF. DNA for the CDR3: TGCAGCGTTGGGGACACAGAGACCCAGTACTTC. The chain uses TRBV29-1 and TRBJ2-5, with D possibly TRBD1 on 6 matching bases. The V gene's germline CDR1 is SQVTM and CDR2 ANQGSEA. V dropped 4 bases and J dropped 4 bases, with 7 bases sitting between them. The CDR3 has 11 amino acids.

The V and J genes are TRBV30 and TRBJ2-7, with no clear D. CDR3 length: 12 residues. Germline V gives CDR1 GTSNPN, CDR2 SVGIG (reference sequence). V shed 4 bases and J shed 0 bases, with 7 bases lying between them. The chain's CDR3 is CAWTGSSYEQYF. The DNA of the CDR3 is TGTGCCTGGACCGGAAGCTCCTACGAGCAGTACTTC. The whole variable domain, remainder taken from reference TRBV30 and TRBJ2-7, is SQTIHQWPATLVQPVGSPLSLECTVEGTSNPNLYWYRQAAGRGLQLLFYSVGIGQISSEVPQNLSASRPQDRQFILSSKKLLLSDSGFYLCAWTGSSYEQYFGPGTRLTVT.

This clonotype is medium-sized (0.01 to 0.1%). This chain joins TRBV9 and TRBJ1-1; the match to TRBD1 covers 7 bases. Germline V gene sequence: CDR1 SGDLS, CDR2 YYNGEE. Germline trimming cut 2 bases from V and 3 bases from J; bases unmatched to any gene: 1. The CDR3 has 13 residues. The CDR3, as DNA: TGTGCCAGCAGCGTCAGGGGGGACACTGAAGCTTTCTTT. Translated: CASSVRGDTEAFF.